This T cell receptor beta chain emerged from a study of shared clonotypes between healthy human individuals. This table comes from immunoSEQ multiplex PCR, and its TCRdb copy is limited to in-frame clones, with some not included. This sample carries roughly 660,000 clones, about 92% of them seen once, and the ten largest clones take about a third. Germline V lookup: CDR1 MDHEN, CDR2 SYDVKM. The CDR3 totals 14 residues. The junction had 7 bases not matched to a gene; V was cut back by 5 bases and J by 3 bases. The rearrangement links TRBV28 to TRBJ2-7; 7 bases line up with TRBD2. The material sequenced was memory CD8+ T cells from PBMCs. As for subset: CD45RO+ cells pooled with CCR7-negative TemRA cells. This sequence originates from a man aged 18-30 years in good health. Some clones in this sample may be carry-over from other donors' samples. The CDR3 DNA is TGTGCCAGCAGTCAGGGAGGGACGGGCTACGAGCAGTACTTC. Translation gives CASSQGGTGYEQYF.